This is a list of T cell receptor beta chains from one sample in a study of blood T cell repertoires in COVID-19. TCRdb keeps only in-frame clones here, not all; method: immunoSEQ multiplex PCR. The table shows more than 200,000 clones, with around nine tenths occurring only once. Sequencing was done on a sample of PBMCs or T cells enriched from blood (not recorded which). Source of these receptors: a young man who had recovered from COVID-19. The CDR3 runs from the conserved cysteine through the conserved F or W. The D gene is left open where the match is weak. Clone sizes are given selectively: once, few, many, or a class where the clone is expanded.

J gene	D gene	clone size	V gene	CDR3 DNA	CDR3 protein
TRBJ1-3	.	.	TRBV30	TGTGCCTGGTTGAGGAAAAATGTTTTTTTCTCTGGAAACACCATATATTTT	CAWLRKNVFFSGNTIYF
TRBJ2-2	TRBD1	few	TRBV5-1	TGCGCCAGCAGCTTGTTCGGGACAGCAGCAGCGAACACCGGGGAGCTGTTTTTT	CASSLFGTAAANTGELFF
TRBJ1-5	.	.	TRBV21-1	TGTGCCAGCAGACGAGGAGGGATCAATCAGCCCCAGCATTTT	CASRRGGINQPQHF
TRBJ2-1	TRBD2	.	TRBV14	TGTGCCAGCAGCTCGGCGGGAGGGATCAATGAGCAGTTCTTC	CASSSAGGINEQFF
TRBJ2-1	TRBD1	.	TRBV7-2	TGTGCCAGCAGGGCCGGGACAGGGTCCTACAATGAGCAGTTCTTC	CASRAGTGSYNEQFF
TRBJ1-3	.	.	TRBV7-9	TGTGCCAGCAGCTTAGGGAAGACAGGAATCGGAAACACCATATATTTT	CASSLGKTGIGNTIYF
TRBJ1-2	.	once	TRBV5-1	TGCGCCAGCAGCTTGGGAGGCCCAGCTTCTTATGGCTACACCTTC	CASSLGGPASYGYTF
TRBJ2-3	TRBD1	.	TRBV10-3	TGTGCCACCATAGAGGGGACAGGGCTTGTGGATACGCAGTATTTT	CATIEGTGLVDTQYF
TRBJ1-1	.	.	TRBV6-5	TGTGCCAGCAGCGATACGACAAGAATGAACACTGAAGCTTTCTTT	CASSDTTRMNTEAFF
TRBJ2-2	TRBD1	.	TRBV19	TGTGCCAGCCAAGGACAGGGGATGGCCGGGGAGCTGTTTTTT	CASQGQGMAGELFF
TRBJ1-5	.	.	TRBV19	TGTGCCAGTAGCCCGGTTTGGGCTAGCAATCAGCCCCAGCATTTT	CASSPVWASNQPQHF
TRBJ1-1	.	.	TRBV9	TGTGCCAGCAGCGTAGACAGGAACACTGAAGCTTTCTTT	CASSVDRNTEAFF
TRBJ2-7	.	.	TRBV12-3/TRBV12-4	TGTGCCAGCACCAACAGTCGACAGGAGCAGTACTTC	CASTNSRQEQYF
TRBJ1-5	TRBD1	.	TRBV5-6	TGTGCCAGCAGCTTCAGGACAGGGGGAGGTCAGCCCCAGCATTTT	CASSFRTGGGQPQHF
TRBJ2-7	TRBD1	.	TRBV4-2	TGTGCCAGCAGCCAAGATGACGGGACAGGCTCCTACGAGCAGTACTTC	CASSQDDGTGSYEQYF
TRBJ1-6	TRBD1	.	TRBV7-6	TGTGCCAGCAGCCCCCGACAGGGGGTAAATTCACCCCTCCACTTT	CASSPRQGVNSPLHF
TRBJ1-1	.	.	TRBV7-8	TGTGCCAGCAGCTTATTGGGGTTCGGAGGCACTGAAGCTTTCTTT	CASSLLGFGGTEAFF
TRBJ1-2	.	few	TRBV14	TGTGCCAGCAGCCAAGATTTCGGTTATGGCTACACCTTC	CASSQDFGYGYTF
TRBJ1-3	TRBD1	.	TRBV27	TGTGCCAGCAGTTTTACAGGGGGCTCTGGAAACACCATATATTTT	CASSFTGGSGNTIYF
TRBJ2-7	.	.	TRBV18	TGTGCCAGCTCATCAAAGCTCAACGAGCAGTACTTC	CASSSKLNEQYF
TRBJ1-5	TRBD1	.	TRBV6-4	TGTGCCAGCAGTGACTTTGGGACAGGGAAGAGGAGCAATCAGCCCCAGCATTTT	CASSDFGTGKRSNQPQHF
TRBJ2-3	.	.	TRBV7-9	TGTGCCAGCAGCATAACCGGGGTTAAAGATACGCAGTATTTT	CASSITGVKDTQYF
TRBJ1-2	.	.	TRBV9	TGTGCCAGCAGCGTAGGGGAGTTTTTCTGGGGCTACACCTTC	CASSVGEFFWGYTF
TRBJ1-5	TRBD1	.	TRBV10-3	TGTGCCATCAGTGAGTCAGGACAGGGCACGGGGGACGATCAGCCCCAGCATTTT	CAISESGQGTGDDQPQHF
TRBJ1-2	TRBD1	.	TRBV19	TGTGCCAGTAGCGGACAGGGCTATGGCTACACCTTC	CASSGQGYGYTF
TRBJ2-1	.	.	TRBV11-3	TGTGCCAGCAGCTTAGCTCACCCGGGAGCGGGTGACAATGAGCAGTTCTTC	CASSLAHPGAGDNEQFF
TRBJ2-3	.	once	TRBV30	TGTGCCTGGAACTTAGAGGGTCGGAATACGCAGTATTTT	CAWNLEGRNTQYF
TRBJ2-7	.	.	TRBV18	TGTGCCAGCTCGGAGTTTGGCGAAACCTCCTACGAGCAGTACTTC	CASSEFGETSYEQYF
TRBJ1-2	.	.	TRBV3-1/TRBV3-2	TGTGCCAGCAGCCAAGAACGGGGCTACACCTTC	CASSQERGYTF